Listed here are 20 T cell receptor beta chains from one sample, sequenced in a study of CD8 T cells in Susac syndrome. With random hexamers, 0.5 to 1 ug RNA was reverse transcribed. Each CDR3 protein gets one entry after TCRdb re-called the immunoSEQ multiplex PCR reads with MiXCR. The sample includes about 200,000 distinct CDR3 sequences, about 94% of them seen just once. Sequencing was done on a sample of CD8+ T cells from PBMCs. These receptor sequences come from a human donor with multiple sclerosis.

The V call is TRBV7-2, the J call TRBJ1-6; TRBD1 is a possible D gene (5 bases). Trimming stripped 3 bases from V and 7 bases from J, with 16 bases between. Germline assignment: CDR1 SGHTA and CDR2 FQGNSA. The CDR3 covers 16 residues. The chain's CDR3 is CASSFMGRGSNSPLHF. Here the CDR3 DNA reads TGTGCCAGCAGCTTTATGGGGCGGGGGTCGAATTCACCCCTCCACTTT. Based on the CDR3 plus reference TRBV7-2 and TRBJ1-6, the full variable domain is GAGVSQSPSNKVTEKGKDVELRCDPISGHTALYWYRQSLGQGLEFLIYFQGNSAPDKSGLPSDRFSAERTGGSVSTLTIQRTQQEDSAVYLCASSFMGRGSNSPLHFGNGTRLTVT.

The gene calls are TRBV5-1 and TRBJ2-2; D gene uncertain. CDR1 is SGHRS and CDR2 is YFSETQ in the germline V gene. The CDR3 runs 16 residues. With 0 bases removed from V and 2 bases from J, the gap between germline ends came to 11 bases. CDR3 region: CASSLADYTNTGELFF. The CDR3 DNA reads TGCGCCAGCAGCTTGGCGGATTACACCAACACCGGGGAGCTGTTTTTT.

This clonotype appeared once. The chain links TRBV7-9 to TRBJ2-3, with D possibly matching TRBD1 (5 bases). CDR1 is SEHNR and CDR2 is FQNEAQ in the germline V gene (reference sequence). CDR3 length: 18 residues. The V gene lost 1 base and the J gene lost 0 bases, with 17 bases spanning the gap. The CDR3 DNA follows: TGTGCCAGCAGCTTAGGAGACAGTTTGCGGTGGAGCACAGATACGCAGTATTTT. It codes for CASSLGDSLRWSTDTQYF.

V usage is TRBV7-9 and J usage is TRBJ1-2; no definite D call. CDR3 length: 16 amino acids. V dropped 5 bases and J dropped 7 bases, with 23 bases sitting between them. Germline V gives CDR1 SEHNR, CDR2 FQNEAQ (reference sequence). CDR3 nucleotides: TGTGCCAGCAGCCCTACCGATGGCCTCTCGAATAGTGGCTACACCTTC. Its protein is CASSPTDGLSNSGYTF.

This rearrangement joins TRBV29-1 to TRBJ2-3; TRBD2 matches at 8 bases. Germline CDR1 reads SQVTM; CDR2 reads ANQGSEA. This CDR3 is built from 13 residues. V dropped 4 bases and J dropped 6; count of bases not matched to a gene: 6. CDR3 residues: CSVAGGAGDTQYF. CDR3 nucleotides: TGCAGCGTTGCGGGGGGGGCCGGGGATACGCAGTATTTT.

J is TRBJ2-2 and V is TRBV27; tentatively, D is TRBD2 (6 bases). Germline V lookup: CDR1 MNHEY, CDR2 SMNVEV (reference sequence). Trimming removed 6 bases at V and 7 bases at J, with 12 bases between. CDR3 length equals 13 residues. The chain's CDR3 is CASRVGGIGELFF. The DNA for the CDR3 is TGTGCCAGCAGGGTTGGGGGGATCGGGGAGCTGTTTTTT.

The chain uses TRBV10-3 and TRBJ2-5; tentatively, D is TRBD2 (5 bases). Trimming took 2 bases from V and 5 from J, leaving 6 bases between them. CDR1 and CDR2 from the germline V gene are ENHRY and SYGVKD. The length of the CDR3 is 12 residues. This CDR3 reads CAISEGEETQYF. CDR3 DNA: TGTGCCATCAGTGAGGGGGAGGAGACCCAGTACTTC.

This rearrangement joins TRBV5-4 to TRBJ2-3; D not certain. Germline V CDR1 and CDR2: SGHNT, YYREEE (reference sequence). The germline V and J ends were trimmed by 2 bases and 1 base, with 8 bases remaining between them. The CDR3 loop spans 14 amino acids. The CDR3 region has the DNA TGTGCCAGCAGCTTAGAGACCCGCACAGATACGCAGTATTTT. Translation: CASSLETRTDTQYF.

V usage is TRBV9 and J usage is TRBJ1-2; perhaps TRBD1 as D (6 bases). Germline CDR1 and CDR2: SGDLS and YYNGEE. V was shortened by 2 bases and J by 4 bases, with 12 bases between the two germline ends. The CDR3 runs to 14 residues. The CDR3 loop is CASSVQGQSYGYTF. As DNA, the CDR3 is TGTGCCAGCAGCGTTCAGGGGCAGTCCTATGGCTACACCTTC.

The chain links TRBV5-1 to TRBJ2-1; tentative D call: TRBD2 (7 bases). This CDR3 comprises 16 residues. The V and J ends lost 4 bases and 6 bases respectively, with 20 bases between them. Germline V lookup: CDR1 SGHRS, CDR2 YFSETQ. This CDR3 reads CASSTSTGREANEQFF. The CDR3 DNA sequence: TGCGCCAGCAGCACCTCCACAGGGAGGGAAGCCAATGAGCAGTTCTTC.

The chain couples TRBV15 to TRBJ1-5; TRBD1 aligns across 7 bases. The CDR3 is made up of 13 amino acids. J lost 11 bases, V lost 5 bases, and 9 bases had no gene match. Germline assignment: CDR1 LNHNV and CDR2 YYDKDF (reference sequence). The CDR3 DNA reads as TGTGCCACCAGCGGGTCTGACAGGGCAGCCCAGCATTTT. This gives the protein CATSGSDRAAQHF.

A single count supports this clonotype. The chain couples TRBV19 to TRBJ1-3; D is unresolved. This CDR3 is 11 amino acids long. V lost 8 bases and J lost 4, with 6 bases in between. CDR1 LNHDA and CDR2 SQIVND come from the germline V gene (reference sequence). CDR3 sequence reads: CASVLGNTIYF. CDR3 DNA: TGTGCCAGTGTATTGGGAAACACCATATATTTT. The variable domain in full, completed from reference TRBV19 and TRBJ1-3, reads DGGITQSPKYLFRKEGQNVTLSCEQNLNHDAMYWYRQDPGQGLRLIYYSQIVNDFQKGDIAEGYSVSREKKESFPLTVTSAQKNPTAFYLCASVLGNTIYFGEGSWLTVV.

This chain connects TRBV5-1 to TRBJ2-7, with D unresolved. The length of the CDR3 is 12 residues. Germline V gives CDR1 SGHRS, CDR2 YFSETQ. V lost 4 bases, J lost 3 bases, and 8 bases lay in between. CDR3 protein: CASSVTGYEQYF. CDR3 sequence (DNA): TGCGCCAGCAGCGTCACTGGCTACGAGCAGTACTTC.

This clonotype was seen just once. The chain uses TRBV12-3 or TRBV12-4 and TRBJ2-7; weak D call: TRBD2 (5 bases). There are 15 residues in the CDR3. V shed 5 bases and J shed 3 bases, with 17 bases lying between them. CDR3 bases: TGTGCCAGCAGTGGAGAGGGAGCTAGGAGCTACGAGCAGTACTTC. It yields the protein CASSGEGARSYEQYF.

CDR3 nucleotides: TGTGCCAGCTCACAGTACGGGACTAGGTCCGATGAGCAGTTCTTC. Translation: CASSQYGTRSDEQFF. The rearrangement joins TRBV18 to TRBJ2-1, with 8 bases lining up with TRBD2. Germline-derived CDR1 and CDR2 are KGHSH and LQKENI. The J segment lost 8 bases and the V segment lost 4 bases, leaving 10 bases of the junction unmatched. This CDR3 comprises 15 residues.

CDR3 loop: CAISGDLEPDTQYF. In nucleotides, the CDR3 is TGTGCCATCAGTGGGGATCTGGAGCCAGATACGCAGTATTTT. The V and J genes are TRBV10-3 and TRBJ2-3; D gene uncertain. V was clipped by 4 bases and J by 4 bases, with 12 bases between them. Germline CDR1 is ENHRY and CDR2 is SYGVKD. The CDR3 extends over 14 amino acids.

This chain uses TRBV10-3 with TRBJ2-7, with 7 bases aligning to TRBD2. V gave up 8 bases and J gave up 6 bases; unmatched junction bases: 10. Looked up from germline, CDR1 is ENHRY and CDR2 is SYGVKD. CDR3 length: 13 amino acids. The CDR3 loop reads CAIGEGPLSEQYF. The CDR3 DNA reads TGTGCCATCGGGGAGGGGCCTTTGAGCGAGCAGTACTTC.

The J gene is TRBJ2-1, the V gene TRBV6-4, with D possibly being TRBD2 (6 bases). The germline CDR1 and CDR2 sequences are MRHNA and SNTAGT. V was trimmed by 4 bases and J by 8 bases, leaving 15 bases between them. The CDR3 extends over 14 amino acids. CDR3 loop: CASSVGGPGDEQFF. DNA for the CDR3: TGTGCCAGCAGTGTGGGCGGCCCGGGGGATGAGCAGTTCTTC.

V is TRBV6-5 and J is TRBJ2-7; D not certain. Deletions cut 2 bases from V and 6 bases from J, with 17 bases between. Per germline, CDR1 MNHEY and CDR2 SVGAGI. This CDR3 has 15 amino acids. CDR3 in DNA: TGTGCCAGCAGTTACACCCCCCGGCGGCCACGCGAGCAGTACTTC. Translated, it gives CASSYTPRRPREQYF.

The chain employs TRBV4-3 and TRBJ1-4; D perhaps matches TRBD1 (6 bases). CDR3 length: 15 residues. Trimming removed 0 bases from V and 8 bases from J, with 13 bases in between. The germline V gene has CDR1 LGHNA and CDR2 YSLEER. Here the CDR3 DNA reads TGCGCCAGCAGCCAAGAGGGACAAGGGGCAGAAAAACTGTTTTTT. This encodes CASSQEGQGAEKLFF.